This T cell receptor (beta chain) was recovered during a study of cytomegalovirus exposure and HLA in healthy donors. About the research overall: It was reported in a later analysis that the 90 to 150 validation repertoires used the same platform as the approximately 620 first-cohort repertoires.

Germline CDR1 SNHLY, CDR2 FYNNEI. This CDR3 has 13 amino acids. V was trimmed by 3 bases and J by 2 bases, leaving 7 bases between them. As to this clone: What it binds is unknown.

The assay was immunoSEQ multiplex PCR, and TCRdb's table has in-frame clones only and misses some. The table records 85,000 to 120,000 clones, around 89% of them present only once. While the first cohort had several hundred subjects, the donors belonged to the separate validation cohort of over a hundred subjects. Study results and caveats: Associated with cytomegalovirus, according to the listing, were about 160 TCR beta chains. Many donors carried some public TCRs, although rarity characterized most TCR sequences.

Sequenced: PBMCs. This chain joins TRBV2 and TRBJ1-2; D not certain. The TCR sequence derives from a woman aged 18-29 years in good health and CMV-seropositive. CDR3: CASSEWQNYGYTF. CDR3 bases: TGTGCCAGCAGTGAGTGGCAGAACTATGGCTACACCTTC.